This TCR beta chain was recovered during a study of blood T cells in healthy people across ages. This clonotype was observed a few times. The antigen remains unidentified. A much larger clonotype is one base distant, so this may be a read error. Alongside a J-beta primer mix, a sample-barcoded 5' primer served in a second PCR lasting roughly 7 to 12 cycles. Each cDNA molecule was tagged by a template-switch adaptor that had 12 random nucleotides. Using its own MiXCR run on the 5' RACE reads, TCRdb lists one record per CDR3 protein. The sample lists hundreds of thousands of distinct CDR3 sequences; approximately 30% were seen once. General observations from the study: Diversity of TCR beta per million T cells declined in a roughly linear way with age.

The CDR3 sequence is 14 residues long. With 3 bases clipped from V and 10 bases from J, the junction kept 9 bases outside the gene matches. The V gene's germline CDR1 is DFQATT and CDR2 SNEGSKA (reference sequence). Sequencing was done on a sample of blood. This chain uses TRBV20-1 with TRBJ2-1, with 10 bases fitting TRBD1. This receptor was obtained from a woman aged 80 or older in good health. The CDR3 nucleotides read TGCAGTGCTAGGGGGGGACAGGGGTTCAACGAGCAGTTCTTC. Translation: CSARGGQGFNEQFF.